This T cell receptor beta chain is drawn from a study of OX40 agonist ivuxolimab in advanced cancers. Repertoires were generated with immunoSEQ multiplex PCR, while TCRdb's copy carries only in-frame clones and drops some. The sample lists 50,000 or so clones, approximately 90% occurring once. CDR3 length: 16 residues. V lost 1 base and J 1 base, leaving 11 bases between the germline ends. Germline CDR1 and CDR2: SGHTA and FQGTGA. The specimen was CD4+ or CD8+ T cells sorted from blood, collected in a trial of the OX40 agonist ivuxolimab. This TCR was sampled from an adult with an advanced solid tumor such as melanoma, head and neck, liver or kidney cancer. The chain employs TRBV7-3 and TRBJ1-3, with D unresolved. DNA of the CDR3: TGTGCCAGCAGCTTAAGCCCCGAAACTTCTGGAAACACCATATATTTT. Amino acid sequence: CASSLSPETSGNTIYF.